This T cell receptor beta chain was obtained from a study of cytomegalovirus exposure and HLA in healthy donors. Whole-study results and caveats: Later analysis suggested most CMV-associated TCR beta chains were HLA-restricted. The study carried out a later analysis of TCR beta sequences. It associated roughly 17,000 of them with specific HLA alleles at a false discovery rate of 0.05. For most TCR beta V segments, an earlier analysis put the productive rate at about 87% or about 30% of the time. The study listed approximately 160 cytomegalovirus-associated TCR beta chains.

Concerning this clone itself: Its antigen is not known.

The PCR used 60 Vbeta and 13 Jbeta primers. Clones were sequenced by immunoSEQ multiplex PCR, and TCRdb holds only the in-frame ones, with some missing. The profile covers around 150,000 clones, with 60% to 85% appearing a single time and approximately 3.1% taken by the ten largest. Germline lookup yields CDR1 ENHRY and CDR2 SYGVKD. The CDR3 spans 16 residues. V lost 6 bases and J lost 6; bases outside the gene matches: 14. Material: PBMCs. This TCR derives from a woman between 35 and 50 years old in good health and CMV-seronegative. This rearrangement joins TRBV10-3 to TRBJ1-5, with TRBD1 matching over 7 bases. CDR3 region: CAISGDWQGGTQPQHF. The CDR3 DNA is TGTGCCATCAGCGGGGACTGGCAGGGGGGCACTCAGCCCCAGCATTTT.